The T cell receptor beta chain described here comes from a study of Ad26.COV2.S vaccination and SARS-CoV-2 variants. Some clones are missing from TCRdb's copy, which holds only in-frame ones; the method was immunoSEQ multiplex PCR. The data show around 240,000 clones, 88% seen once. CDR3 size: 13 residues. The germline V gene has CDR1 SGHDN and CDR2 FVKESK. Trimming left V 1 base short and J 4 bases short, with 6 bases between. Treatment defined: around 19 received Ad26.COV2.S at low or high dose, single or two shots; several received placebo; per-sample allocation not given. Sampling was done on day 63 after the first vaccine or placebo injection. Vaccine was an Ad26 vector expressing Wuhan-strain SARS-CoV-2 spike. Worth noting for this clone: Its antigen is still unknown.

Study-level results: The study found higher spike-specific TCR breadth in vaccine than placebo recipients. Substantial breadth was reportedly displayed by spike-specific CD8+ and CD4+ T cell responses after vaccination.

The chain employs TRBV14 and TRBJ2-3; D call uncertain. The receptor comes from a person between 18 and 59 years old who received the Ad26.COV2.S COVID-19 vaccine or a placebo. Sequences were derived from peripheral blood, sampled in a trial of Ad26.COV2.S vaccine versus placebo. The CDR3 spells CASSQVRADTQYF. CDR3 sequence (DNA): TGTGCCAGCAGCCAAGTTAGGGCAGATACGCAGTATTTT.